These 9 T cell receptor beta chains share one sample of origin, sequenced in a study of shared clonotypes between healthy human individuals. Sequencing was performed with immunoSEQ multiplex PCR; in TCRdb, only in-frame clones are kept and a portion is missing. The data show 2,100,000 or so clones, under 97% seen once. The sequenced sample consisted of naive CD4+ T cells sorted from blood. Subset denoted: CD45RA+ positively selected. The receptors derive from a man aged 18 to 29 in good health.

CDR3 region: CASSMPGGTYLEQYF. The CDR3 DNA reads as TGTGCCAGCAGCATGCCAGGGGGGACCTACCTTGAGCAGTACTTC. This sequence joins TRBV21-1 and TRBJ2-7; TRBD1, the table's D call, lacks a check against the DNA. TRBV21-1 constitutes a pseudogene. The CDR3 runs to 15 residues.

The rearrangement links TRBV4-2 to TRBJ2-1; no reliable D call. Germline V gives CDR1 LGHNA, CDR2 YNFKEQ. The CDR3 has 15 amino acids. Deletions cut 3 bases from V and 2 bases from J, with 11 bases between. CDR3: CASSQGYNTYNEQFF. The CDR3 coding sequence is TGTGCCAGCAGCCAGGGGTACAACACCTACAATGAGCAGTTCTTC.

This clone appeared a single time. The rearrangement links TRBV11-2 to TRBJ2-1; 9 nucleotides line up with TRBD2. The V gene's germline CDR1 is SGHAT and CDR2 FQNNGV. The CDR3 has 15 residues. The V gene end was trimmed by 1 base and the J gene end by 8 bases; junction bases not matched to a gene: 6. The CDR3 DNA is TGTGCCAGCAGCTTAGCGGGCGGGAGGGTCGATGAGCAGTTCTTC. Its translation: CASSLAGGRVDEQFF. Based on the CDR3 plus reference TRBV11-2 and TRBJ2-1, the full variable domain is EAGVAQSPRYKIIEKRQSVAFWCNPISGHATLYWYQQILGQGPKLLIQFQNNGVVDDSQLPKDRFSAERLKGVDSTLKIQPAKLEDSAVYLCASSLAGGRVDEQFFGPGTRLTVL.

This chain joins TRBV4-1 and TRBJ1-1, with 8 bases that match TRBD1. The CDR3 contains 15 residues. V was pared by 0 bases and J by 8 bases, with 8 bases of the junction left unmatched. CDR1 MGHRA and CDR2 YSYEKL come from the germline V gene. The CDR3 is CASSQDGVWTGEAFF. In DNA, the CDR3 is TGCGCCAGCAGCCAAGATGGGGTCTGGACAGGGGAAGCTTTCTTT.

The chain joins TRBV9 to TRBJ2-4; D call uncertain. V was trimmed by 0 bases and J by 8 bases, leaving 12 bases between them. CDR1 and CDR2 (germline): SGDLS, YYNGEE. This CDR3 comprises 14 residues. The CDR3 DNA follows: TGTGCCAGCAGCGTAGCCCCCAATGGGGACATTCAGTACTTC. This gives the protein CASSVAPNGDIQYF.

V is TRBV12-5 and J is TRBJ1-5, with no clear D. Between the trimmed V and J ends, which lost 3 bases and 1 base, there was a span of 7 bases. The CDR3 is made up of 14 amino acids. From germline, CDR1 is LGHNT and CDR2 FRNRAP. The CDR3 DNA reads TGTGCTAGTGGTTTTTCCGGGAGCAATCAGCCCCAGCATTTT. Amino acid sequence: CASGFSGSNQPQHF.

The chain uses TRBV6-6 and TRBJ1-3; the D gene is possibly TRBD1 (5 bases). The CDR3 is 14 residues long. CDR1 is MNHNY, CDR2 SVGAGI, per germline (reference sequence). V lost 5 bases and J lost 2, with 10 bases in between. The chain's CDR3 is CASSPQGTGNTIYF. The CDR3, as DNA: TGTGCCAGCAGTCCTCAGGGTACTGGAAACACCATATATTTT.

About this clone itself: The identical CDR3 is also encoded by other nucleotide sequences in the sample. This chain links TRBV6-5 with TRBJ1-1, with TRBD1 as a possible D gene (6 bases). The CDR3 length is 14 residues. CDR1 and CDR2 (germline): MNHEY, SVGAGI. V dropped 1 base and J dropped 1 base, with 7 bases sitting between them. CDR3 sequence (DNA): TGTGCCAGCAGTTACTTACAGGGGAACACTGAAGCTTTCTTT. This translates into CASSYLQGNTEAFF.

With regard to this clone: The same CDR3 also results from other DNA sequences found in this sample. This chain connects TRBV2 to TRBJ2-5; D may be TRBD2 (7 bases). Germline V gene data show CDR1 as SNHLY and CDR2 as FYNNEI. The CDR3 length is 15 residues. V dropped 3 bases and J dropped 1 base, with 12 bases sitting between them. The DNA for the CDR3 is TGTGCCAGCAGTGAGGCGGGGGCCCCCCAAGAGACCCAGTACTTC. Protein sequence: CASSEAGAPQETQYF. Full variable domain (remainder filled in from reference TRBV2 and TRBJ2-5): EPEVTQTPSHQVTQMGQEVILRCVPISNHLYFYWYRQILGQKVEFLVSFYNNEISEKSEIFDDQFSVERPDGSNFTLKIRSTKLEDSAMYFCASSEAGAPQETQYFGPGTRLLVL.